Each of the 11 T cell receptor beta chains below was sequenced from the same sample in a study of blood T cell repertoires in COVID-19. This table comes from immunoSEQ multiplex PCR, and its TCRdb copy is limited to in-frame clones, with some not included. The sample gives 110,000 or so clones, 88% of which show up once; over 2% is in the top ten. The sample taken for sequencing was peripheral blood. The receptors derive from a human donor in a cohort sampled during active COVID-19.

CDR3 sequence: CASSDGLVGTDTQYF. The CDR3 bases are TGTGCCAGTAGCGATGGACTAGTGGGCACAGATACGCAGTATTTT. The chain couples TRBV19 to TRBJ2-3; 7 nucleotides match TRBD2. The CDR3 contains 15 residues. Germline V gene sequence: CDR1 LNHDA, CDR2 SQIVND (reference sequence). V shed 6 bases, J shed 1 base, and the junction held 7 bases outside the gene matches.

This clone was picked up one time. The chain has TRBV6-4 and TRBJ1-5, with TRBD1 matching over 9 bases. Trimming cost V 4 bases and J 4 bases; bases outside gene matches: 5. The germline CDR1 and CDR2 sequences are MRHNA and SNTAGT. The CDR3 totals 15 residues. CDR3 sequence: CASSVTGGGNQPQHF. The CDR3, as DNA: TGTGCCAGCAGTGTGACAGGGGGTGGAAATCAGCCCCAGCATTTT.

The CDR3 nucleotides are TGTGCCAGCAGCCTTAGCGGGTTCGGTTTAGAGACGCAGTATTTT. Its protein product is CASSLSGFGLETQYF. V and J are TRBV5-6 and TRBJ2-3, with 7 bases that match TRBD2. V dropped 4 bases and J dropped 9; count of bases not matched to a gene: 14. Germline values: CDR1 SGHDT, CDR2 YYEEEE. CDR3 length equals 15 residues.

The CDR3 here is CSVLAGGYEQYF. In nucleotides, the CDR3 is TGCAGCGTTCTAGCGGGAGGTTACGAGCAGTACTTC. The chain carries TRBV29-1 and TRBJ2-7; 11 bases agree with TRBD2. The V and J ends lost 5 bases and 4 bases, in that order; junction bases with no gene match: 1. The germline V gene has CDR1 SQVTM and CDR2 ANQGSEA. The CDR3 totals 12 residues.

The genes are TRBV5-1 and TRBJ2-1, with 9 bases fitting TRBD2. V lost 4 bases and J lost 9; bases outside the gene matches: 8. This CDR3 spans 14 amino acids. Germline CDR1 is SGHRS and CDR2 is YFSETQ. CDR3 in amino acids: CASSTGLALVEQFF. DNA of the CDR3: TGCGCCAGCAGCACAGGACTAGCGTTGGTTGAGCAGTTCTTC. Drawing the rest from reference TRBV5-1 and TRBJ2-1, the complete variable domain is KAGVTQTPRYLIKTRGQQVTLSCSPISGHRSVSWYQQTPGQGLQFLFEYFSETQRNKGNFPGRFSGRQFSNSRSEMNVSTLELGDSALYLCASSTGLALVEQFFGPGTRLTVL.

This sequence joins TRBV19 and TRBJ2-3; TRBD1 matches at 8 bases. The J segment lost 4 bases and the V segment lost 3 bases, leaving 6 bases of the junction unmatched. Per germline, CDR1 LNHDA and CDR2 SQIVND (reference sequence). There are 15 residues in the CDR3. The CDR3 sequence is CASSIGTGLSDTQYF. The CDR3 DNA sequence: TGTGCCAGTAGTATTGGGACAGGTTTGTCAGATACGCAGTATTTT. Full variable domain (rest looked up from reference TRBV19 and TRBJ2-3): DGGITQSPKYLFRKEGQNVTLSCEQNLNHDAMYWYRQDPGQGLRLIYYSQIVNDFQKGDIAEGYSVSREKKESFPLTVTSAQKNPTAFYLCASSIGTGLSDTQYFGPGTRLTVL.

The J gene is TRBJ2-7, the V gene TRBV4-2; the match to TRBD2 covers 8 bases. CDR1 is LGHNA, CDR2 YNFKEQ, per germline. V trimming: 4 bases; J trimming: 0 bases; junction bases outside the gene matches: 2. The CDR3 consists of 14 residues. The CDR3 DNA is TGTGCCAGCAGCCCGGGGGGGTACTCCTACGAGCAGTACTTC. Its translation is CASSPGGYSYEQYF.

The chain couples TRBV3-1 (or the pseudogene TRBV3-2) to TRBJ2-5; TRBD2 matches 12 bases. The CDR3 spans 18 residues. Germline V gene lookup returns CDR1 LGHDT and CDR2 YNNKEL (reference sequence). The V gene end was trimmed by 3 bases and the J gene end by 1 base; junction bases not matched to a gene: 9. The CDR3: CASSHTTSGGFGQETQYF. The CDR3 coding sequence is TGTGCCAGCAGCCATACGACTAGCGGGGGTTTCGGCCAAGAGACCCAGTACTTC.

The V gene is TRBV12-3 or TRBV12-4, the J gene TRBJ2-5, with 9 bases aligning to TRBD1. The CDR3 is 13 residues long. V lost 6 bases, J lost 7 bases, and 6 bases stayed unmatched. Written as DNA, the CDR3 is TGTGCCAGCAGGACAGGGGGGATGGTGACCCAGTACTTC. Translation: CASRTGGMVTQYF.

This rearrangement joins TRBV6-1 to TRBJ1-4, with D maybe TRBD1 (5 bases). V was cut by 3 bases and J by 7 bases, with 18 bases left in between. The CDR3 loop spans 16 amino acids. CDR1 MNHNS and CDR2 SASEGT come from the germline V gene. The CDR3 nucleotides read TGTGCCAGCAGTGAGCAGGGAGGAGGTGGTGGTGAAAAACTGTTTTTT. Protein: CASSEQGGGGGEKLFF.

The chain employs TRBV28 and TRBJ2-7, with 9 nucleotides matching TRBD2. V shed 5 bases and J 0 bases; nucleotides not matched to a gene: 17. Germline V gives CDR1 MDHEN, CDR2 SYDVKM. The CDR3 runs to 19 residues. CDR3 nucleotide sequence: TGTGCCAGCAGTCCTACGGGGCTAGCGGGGTTCCAAAGCTCCTACGAGCAGTACTTC. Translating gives CASSPTGLAGFQSSYEQYF. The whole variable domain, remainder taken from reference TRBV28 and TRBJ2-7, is DVKVTQSSRYLVKRTGEKVFLECVQDMDHENMFWYRQDPGLGLRLIYFSYDVKMKEKGDIPEGYSVSREKKERFSLILESASTNQTSMYLCASSPTGLAGFQSSYEQYFGPGTRLTVT.